This T cell receptor beta chain was obtained from a study of shared clonotypes between healthy human individuals. Study outcomes and limitations: The sharing of about 5% of naive CD4 clonotypes was seen across a handful of donors.

Comment on this clone: Its antigen is as yet unknown. Other nucleotide sequences from this sample produce the same CDR3.

Generated by immunoSEQ multiplex PCR, the TCRdb table keeps only in-frame clones and is missing some. The table lists fewer than 1.6 million clones, approximately 98.5% of them singletons. The CDR3 has 14 amino acids. Germline values: CDR1 KGHSH, CDR2 LQKENI. Trimming cost V 2 bases and J 2 bases, with 7 bases left between them. This receptor was identified in a man aged 25 to 45 in good health. Sequenced material: naive CD4+ T cells sorted from blood. The sample's subset: CD45RA+ positively selected. The rearrangement joins TRBV18 to TRBJ1-5; D gene unclear. The chain's CDR3 is CASSPGVGNQPQHF. The CDR3 bases are TGTGCCAGCTCACCAGGGGTTGGCAATCAGCCCCAGCATTTT.